These T cell receptor beta chains were read from a single sample in a study of cytomegalovirus exposure and HLA in healthy donors. Repertoires were generated with immunoSEQ multiplex PCR, while TCRdb's copy carries only in-frame clones and drops some. The data hold 220,000 or so clones, with approximately 87% observed a single time. Material for sequencing was PBMCs. These receptors were obtained from a young woman in good health and CMV-seronegative. Each CDR3 is given with its conserved first and last residue. D genes are given only for firm matches.

v_call	j_call	d_call	cdr3_aa	cdr3_nt
TRBV7-8	TRBJ1-4	.	CASSLAGGQFNEKLFF	TGTGCCAGCAGCTTAGCTGGTGGGCAGTTTAATGAAAAACTGTTTTTT
TRBV27	TRBJ2-2	.	CASSLGPANTGELFF	TGTGCCAGCAGTTTAGGGCCAGCGAACACCGGGGAGCTGTTTTTT
TRBV4-1	TRBJ2-1	.	CASRPSASSYNEQFF	TGCGCCAGCAGACCTAGCGCGAGCTCCTACAATGAGCAGTTCTTC
TRBV6-5	TRBJ2-1	TRBD2	CASSSGLADSYNEQFF	TGTGCCAGCAGTTCGGGACTAGCGGACTCCTACAATGAGCAGTTCTTC
TRBV25-1	TRBJ1-4	.	CASSGPEKLFF	TGTGCCAGCAGTGGGCCTGAAAAACTGTTTTTT
TRBV11-1	TRBJ1-2	.	CASSQTPYGYTF	TGTGCCAGCAGCCAGACACCCTATGGCTACACCTTC
TRBV29-1	TRBJ1-2	.	CSVLSLYGYTF	TGCAGCGTTCTCTCCCTTTATGGCTACACCTTC
TRBV7-3	TRBJ1-6	.	CASSLTPVGGSPLHF	TGTGCCAGCAGCTTAACCCCGGTGGGCGGCTCACCCCTCCACTTT
TRBV29-1	TRBJ2-1	.	CSVDGQGSHNEQFF	TGCAGCGTTGACGGGCAGGGATCCCACAATGAGCAGTTCTTC
TRBV15	TRBJ2-3	.	CATSTVLRTDTQYF	TGTGCCACCAGCACAGTCCTTCGCACAGATACGCAGTATTTT
TRBV7-9	TRBJ2-5	TRBD2	CASSLAPTSKETQYF	TGTGCCAGCAGCCTAGCCCCGACTAGCAAAGAGACCCAGTACTTC